These T cell receptor beta chains were read from a single sample in a study of response to subunit inactivated influenza vaccine. TCRdb reprocessed the RT-PCR reads with MiXCR, giving one entry per CDR3 protein. The sample holds around 600,000 distinct CDR3 sequences, approximately 10% seen once. The same sample was also used in a study of T cells expressing NK-cell markers.

The sequenced sample was PBMCs from blood, obtained on the day of vaccination. The receptors come from a man aged 50 to 59 who received an inactivated influenza vaccine. CDR3s include the opening cysteine and the closing phenylalanine or tryptophan. D genes are given only for firm matches. The size entry is marked missing in some rows and otherwise reads once, few, many or a size class.

D	V	size	J	DNA	CDR3
TRBD2	TRBV4-2	-	TRBJ2-1	TGTGCCAGCAGCCAAGGAACATGGACTAGCGGCTCCTACAATGAGCAGTTCTTC	CASSQGTWTSGSYNEQFF
-	TRBV5-6	-	TRBJ2-1	TGTGCCAGCAGCTTGGCCTACATCAGTTTATACAATGAGCAGTTCTTC	CASSLAYISLYNEQFF
TRBD2	TRBV20-1	-	TRBJ2-3	TGCAGTGCGGTCGTAGCGGGGGGGGATACGCAGTATTTT	CSAVVAGGDTQYF
TRBD1	TRBV15	few	TRBJ2-7	TGTGCCACCAGCATAAGGGACAGGGGGCTTAACGAGCAGTACTTC	CATSIRDRGLNEQYF
-	TRBV11-2	few	TRBJ1-4	TGTGCCAGCAGCCGCGCCCCGGGAGCAGGGGAAAAACTGTTTTTT	CASSRAPGAGEKLFF
TRBD2	TRBV20-1	-	TRBJ2-3	TGCAGTCCAGGAACTAGCGGCACAGATACGCAGTATTTT	CSPGTSGTDTQYF
-	TRBV4-2	many	TRBJ2-7	TGTGCCAGCAGCCAAGACAGGGCCTACGAGCAGTACTTC	CASSQDRAYEQYF
TRBD2	TRBV11-2	few	TRBJ2-3	TGTGCCAGTAGACTAGCGGGGTCCGTAGGAGATACGCAGTATTTT	CASRLAGSVGDTQYF
-	TRBV24-1	-	TRBJ2-2	TGTGCCACCAGTGACCCTACACGGACCGGGGAGCTGTTTTTT	CATSDPTRTGELFF
TRBD1	TRBV12-3/TRBV12-4	-	TRBJ1-3	TGTGCCAGCAGTTCTCGGACAGGGGATGGAAACACCATATATTTT	CASSSRTGDGNTIYF
-	TRBV7-6	few	TRBJ1-4	TGTGCCAGCAGCTTTGGGGGTCCGACTAATGAAAAACTGTTTTTT	CASSFGGPTNEKLFF
-	TRBV28	-	TRBJ2-7	TGTGCCAGCAGTTTTCTAGGAGGGGGATCCTACGAGCAGTACTTC	CASSFLGGGSYEQYF
TRBD1	TRBV28	-	TRBJ1-5	TGTGCCAGCAGGCCCCCGGACAGGGCCAATCAGCCCCAGCATTTT	CASRPPDRANQPQHF
TRBD1	TRBV7-2	few	TRBJ1-2	TGTGCCAGCAGCTTCATAACAGGGGGCAATGGCTACACCTTC	CASSFITGGNGYTF
-	TRBV7-2	many	TRBJ2-3	TGTGCCAGCAGCACCTTAGGGGATAACACAGATACGCAGTATTTT	CASSTLGDNTDTQYF
-	TRBV9	-	TRBJ2-3	TGTGCCAGCAGCGTAGATTTGGGGCTAGATACGCAGTATTTT	CASSVDLGLDTQYF
-	TRBV4-2	-	TRBJ2-7	TGTGCCATCAGCCCCGGGCTCCTCTGCGAGCAGTACTTC	CAISPGLLCEQYF
TRBD1	TRBV20-1	-	TRBJ2-5	TGCAGTGCTAGCCAACCGGGACAGATCCTGGAGACCCAGTACTTC	CSASQPGQILETQYF